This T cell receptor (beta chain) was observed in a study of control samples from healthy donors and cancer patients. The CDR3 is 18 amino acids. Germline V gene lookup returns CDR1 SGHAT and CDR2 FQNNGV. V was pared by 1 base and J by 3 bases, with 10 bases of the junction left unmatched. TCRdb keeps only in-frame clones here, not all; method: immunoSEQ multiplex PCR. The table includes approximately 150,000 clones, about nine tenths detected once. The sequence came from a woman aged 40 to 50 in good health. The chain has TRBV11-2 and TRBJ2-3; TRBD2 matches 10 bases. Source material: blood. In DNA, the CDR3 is TGTGCCAGCAGCTTAGGAATTGGAGCGGGGGGGCCAACAGATACGCAGTATTTT. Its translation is CASSLGIGAGGPTDTQYF.